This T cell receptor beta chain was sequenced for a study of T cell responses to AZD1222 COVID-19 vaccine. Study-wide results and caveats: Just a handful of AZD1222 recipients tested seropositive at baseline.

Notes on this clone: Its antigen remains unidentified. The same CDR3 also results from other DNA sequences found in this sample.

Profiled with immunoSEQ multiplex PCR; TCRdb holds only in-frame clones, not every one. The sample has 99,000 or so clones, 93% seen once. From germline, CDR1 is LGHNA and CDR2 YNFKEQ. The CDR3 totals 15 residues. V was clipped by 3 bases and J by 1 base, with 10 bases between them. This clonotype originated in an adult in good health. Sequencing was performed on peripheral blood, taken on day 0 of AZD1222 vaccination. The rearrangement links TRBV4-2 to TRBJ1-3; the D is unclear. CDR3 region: CASSQEDRSGNTIYF. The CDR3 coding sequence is TGTGCCAGCAGCCAGGAGGACCGGTCTGGAAACACCATATATTTT.